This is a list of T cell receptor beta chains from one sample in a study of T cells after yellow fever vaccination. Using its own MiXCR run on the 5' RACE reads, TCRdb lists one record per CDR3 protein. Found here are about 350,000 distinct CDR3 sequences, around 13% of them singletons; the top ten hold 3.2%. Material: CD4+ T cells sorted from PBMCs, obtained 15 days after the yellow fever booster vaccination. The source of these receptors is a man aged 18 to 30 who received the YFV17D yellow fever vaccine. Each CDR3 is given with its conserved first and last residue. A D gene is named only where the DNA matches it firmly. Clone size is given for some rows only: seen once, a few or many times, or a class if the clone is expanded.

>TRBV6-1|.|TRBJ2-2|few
CASRDGGSGTGELFF
TGTGCCAGCAGAGACGGGGGCTCGGGCACCGGGGAGCTGTTTTTT
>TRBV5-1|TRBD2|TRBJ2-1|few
CASMKGRGNEQFF
TGCGCCAGCATGAAGGGGAGGGGCAATGAGCAGTTCTTC
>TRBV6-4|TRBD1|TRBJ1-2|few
CASSQGQGASGYTF
TGTGCCAGCAGCCAGGGACAGGGGGCTTCTGGCTACACCTTC
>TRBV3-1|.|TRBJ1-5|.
CASSLPEGPQHF
TGTGCCAGCAGCCTCCCGGAAGGGCCCCAGCATTTT
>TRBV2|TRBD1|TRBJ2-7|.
CASSSLGQGSYEQYF
TGTGCCAGCAGTTCACTGGGACAGGGCTCCTACGAGCAGTACTTC
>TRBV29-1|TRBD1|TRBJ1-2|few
CSGGTGVGGYTF
TGCAGCGGCGGAACAGGGGTAGGGGGCTACACCTTC
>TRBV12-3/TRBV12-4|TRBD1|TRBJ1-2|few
CASSRPDRGYGYTF
TGTGCCAGCAGCCGCCCGGACAGGGGGTATGGCTACACCTTC
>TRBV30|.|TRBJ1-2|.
CAWSSGTWDGYTF
TGTGCCTGGAGTTCTGGGACTTGGGATGGCTACACCTTC
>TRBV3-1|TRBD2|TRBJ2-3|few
CASSQDRNGGGNSTDTQYF
TGTGCCAGCAGCCAAGATAGGAACGGCGGGGGGAACTCCACAGATACGCAGTATTTT
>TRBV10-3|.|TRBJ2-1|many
CAIKGLYNEQFF
TGTGCCATCAAGGGACTGTACAATGAGCAGTTCTTC
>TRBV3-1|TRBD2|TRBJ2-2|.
CASSRTSGGAAGELFF
TGTGCCAGCAGTCGAACTAGCGGGGGGGCCGCCGGGGAGCTGTTTTTT
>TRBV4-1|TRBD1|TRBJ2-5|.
CASSRTGGRQETQYF
TGCGCCAGCAGCAGGACAGGGGGCCGTCAAGAGACCCAGTACTTC
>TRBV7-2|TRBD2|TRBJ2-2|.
CASSLDFSGGLNTGELFF
TGTGCCAGCAGCTTAGATTTTAGCGGGGGGTTGAACACCGGGGAGCTGTTTTTT
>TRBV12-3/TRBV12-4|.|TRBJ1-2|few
CASSPQLNYGYTF
TGTGCCAGCAGTCCACAGCTAAACTATGGCTACACCTTC
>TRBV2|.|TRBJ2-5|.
CASTRGRETQYF
TGTGCCAGCACCCGGGGCCGAGAGACCCAGTACTTC
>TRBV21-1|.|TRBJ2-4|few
CASSKELASTYQYF
TGTGCCAGCAGCAAAGAGTTGGCTAGTACCTATCAGTACTTC
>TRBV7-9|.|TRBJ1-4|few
CASSFTGEKLFF
TGTGCCAGCAGCTTTACTGGAGAAAAACTGTTTTTT
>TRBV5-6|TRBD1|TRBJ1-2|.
CASSLGRGEYGYTF
TGTGCCAGCAGCTTGGGCAGGGGGGAGTATGGCTACACCTTC
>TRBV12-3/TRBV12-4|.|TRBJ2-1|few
CASRPARGGDEQFF
TGTGCCAGCAGGCCCGCGCGAGGGGGGGATGAGCAGTTCTTC
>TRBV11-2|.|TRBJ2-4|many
CASSLMTRRNIQYF
TGTGCCAGCAGCTTAATGACCAGGCGGAACATTCAGTACTTC
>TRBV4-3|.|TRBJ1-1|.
CASSQVNGKAFF
TGCGCCAGCAGCCAAGTTAACGGAAAGGCTTTCTTT
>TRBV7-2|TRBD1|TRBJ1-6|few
CASSGIRGRAYNSPLHF
TGTGCCAGCAGCGGGATCAGGGGGCGCGCCTATAATTCACCCCTCCACTTT
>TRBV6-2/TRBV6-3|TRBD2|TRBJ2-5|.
CASSPRLADSSIETQYF
TGTGCCAGCAGCCCTAGACTAGCGGACTCGTCGATTGAGACCCAGTACTTC
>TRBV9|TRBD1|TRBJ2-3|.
CASEGSGQRTDTQYF
TGTGCCAGCGAGGGGTCGGGACAGCGCACAGATACGCAGTATTTT
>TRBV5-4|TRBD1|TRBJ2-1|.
CASSPGQNNEQFF
TGTGCCAGCAGCCCGGGACAGAACAATGAGCAGTTCTTC
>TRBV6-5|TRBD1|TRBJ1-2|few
CASSYGTGVNGYTF
TGTGCCAGCAGTTACGGGACAGGGGTCAATGGCTACACCTTC
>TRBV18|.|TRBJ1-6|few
CASSPGGWDSPLHF
TGTGCCAGCTCACCTGGGGGCTGGGATTCACCCCTCCACTTT
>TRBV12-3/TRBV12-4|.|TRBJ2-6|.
CASSFHGPSGANVLTF
TGTGCCAGCAGTTTCCACGGACCCTCTGGGGCCAACGTCCTGACTTTC
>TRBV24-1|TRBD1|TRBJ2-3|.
CATSDPGTGRTDTQYF
TGTGCCACCAGTGATCCCGGGACAGGGCGCACAGATACGCAGTATTTT
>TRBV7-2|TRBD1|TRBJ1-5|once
CASSPGQGNNQPQHF
TGTGCCAGCAGCCCCGGACAGGGGAACAATCAGCCCCAGCATTTT
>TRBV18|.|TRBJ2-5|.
CASSLVAVGETQYF
TGTGCCAGCTCACTCGTGGCGGTGGGGGAGACCCAGTACTTC
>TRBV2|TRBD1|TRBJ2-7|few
CASKDRLQDEQYF
TGTGCCAGCAAGGACAGGCTCCAGGACGAGCAGTACTTC
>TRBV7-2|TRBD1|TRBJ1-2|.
CASSYQGTGGYGYTF
TGTGCCAGCAGCTACCAAGGGACAGGGGGCTATGGCTACACCTTC
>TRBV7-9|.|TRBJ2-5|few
CASSHWATVVQETQYF
TGTGCCAGCAGCCACTGGGCCACAGTAGTACAAGAGACCCAGTACTTC
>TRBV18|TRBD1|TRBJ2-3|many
CASSPEGQAWTDTQYF
TGTGCCAGCTCACCAGAAGGACAGGCTTGGACAGATACGCAGTATTTT
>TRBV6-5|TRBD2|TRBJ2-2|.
CASSYGLAGFTGELFF
TGTGCCAGCAGTTATGGACTAGCGGGATTCACCGGGGAGCTGTTTTTT